These 14 T cell receptor beta chains originate from one sample sequenced in a study of PD-L1 blockade in urothelial cancer. Assay used: immunoSEQ multiplex PCR; TCRdb lists only in-frame clones, some missing. Among tens of thousands of clones listed, roughly 85% were seen once. Sample: PBMCs, taken around atezolizumab (anti-PD-L1) treatment. The source of these receptors is a man aged 55 to 70 with urothelial cancer.

This rearrangement joins TRBV11-3 to TRBJ2-5; D may be TRBD1 (6 bases). Per germline, CDR1 SGHNT and CDR2 YENEEA. V shed 1 base and J shed 3 bases, with 6 bases lying between them. This CDR3 spans 13 amino acids. The CDR3 DNA is TGTGCCAGCAGCTTAGGGACAGAAGAGACCCAGTACTTC. Translating gives CASSLGTEETQYF.

This CDR3 is CASNEGTSGGYEQYF. CDR3 in DNA: TGTGCCAGCAACGAAGGGACTAGCGGGGGCTACGAGCAGTACTTC. The V call is TRBV27, the J call TRBJ2-7, with TRBD2 identical over 14 bases. The CDR3 spans 15 residues. V lost 7 bases to trimming and J lost 3 bases; unmatched junction nucleotides: 5. Germline lookup yields CDR1 MNHEY and CDR2 SMNVEV (reference sequence).

CDR3 sequence (DNA): TGTGCCAGCAGTCGACTAGTAAGCACAGATACGCAGTATTTT. Encoded protein: CASSRLVSTDTQYF. This chain links TRBV2 with TRBJ2-3, with D possibly TRBD2 on 6 matching bases. V was shortened by 5 bases and J by 0 bases, with 9 bases between the two germline ends. The CDR3 has 14 amino acids. CDR1 SNHLY and CDR2 FYNNEI come from the germline V gene.

This chain joins TRBV2 and TRBJ2-5; 13 nucleotides agree with TRBD2. This CDR3 is built from 16 residues. CDR1 is SNHLY and CDR2 is FYNNEI in the germline V gene. V lost 10 bases, J lost 4 bases, and 12 bases stayed unmatched. The CDR3 sequence is CATGTSGVVGRETQYF. CDR3 DNA sequence: TGTGCCACCGGGACTAGCGGGGTTGTAGGGAGAGAGACCCAGTACTTC.

The chain joins TRBV4-2 to TRBJ1-1, with 9 positions matching TRBD1. The germline gives CDR1 LGHNA, CDR2 YNFKEQ. Trimming cost V 3 bases and J 1 base; bases outside gene matches: 6. The length of the CDR3 is 16 residues. The CDR3 reads CASSQTQGARNTEAFF. DNA for the CDR3: TGTGCCAGCAGCCAGACACAGGGGGCGAGGAACACTGAAGCTTTCTTT.

V usage is TRBV5-1 and J usage is TRBJ2-3; D gene ambiguous. This CDR3 is 14 amino acids long. Deletions cut 4 bases from V and 2 bases from J, with 11 bases between. Germline loops: CDR1 SGHRS, CDR2 YFSETQ. CDR3 DNA sequence: TGCGCCAGCAGCGATCAGGTTTCCACAGATACGCAGTATTTT. Protein sequence: CASSDQVSTDTQYF. Drawing the rest from reference TRBV5-1 and TRBJ2-3, the complete variable domain is KAGVTQTPRYLIKTRGQQVTLSCSPISGHRSVSWYQQTPGQGLQFLFEYFSETQRNKGNFPGRFSGRQFSNSRSEMNVSTLELGDSALYLCASSDQVSTDTQYFGPGTRLTVL.

The chain links TRBV6-1 to TRBJ1-1; possibly TRBD1 for D (5 bases). This CDR3 is built from 14 residues. Germline V gene data show CDR1 as MNHNS and CDR2 as SASEGT. The V gene lost 8 bases and the J gene lost 1 base, with 14 bases spanning the gap. As DNA, the CDR3 is TGTGCCAGCTCACAGGCGTGGTCGAACACTGAAGCTTTCTTT. Residues: CASSQAWSNTEAFF.

This clone was observed a few times. V gene TRBV30 combines with J gene TRBJ2-7; TRBD2 is a possible D gene (6 bases). This CDR3 has 12 amino acids. V was clipped by 0 bases and J by 11 bases, with 14 bases between them. Germline V CDR1 and CDR2: GTSNPN, SVGIG (reference sequence). This chain's CDR3 is CAWSVSGGIKYF. CDR3 coding DNA: TGTGCCTGGAGTGTTTCCGGGGGAATCAAGTACTTC.

The chain carries TRBV9 and TRBJ2-1; 10 bases are a match to TRBD1. Trimming at V came to 0 bases and at J to 9 bases, leaving 6 bases not matched to a gene. The CDR3 sequence is 15 residues long. Germline V gene sequence: CDR1 SGDLS, CDR2 YYNGEE. The CDR3 nucleotides are TGTGCCAGCAGCGTAGGGACAGGGGGGATTGGTGAGCAGTTCTTC. This codes for CASSVGTGGIGEQFF.

The genes are TRBV5-1 and TRBJ1-4; 7 bases agree with TRBD1. CDR1 and CDR2 (germline): SGHRS, YFSETQ. This CDR3 is built from 14 residues. Germline trimming cut 7 bases from V and 7 bases from J; bases unmatched to any gene: 10. DNA for the CDR3: TGCGCCAGCGGAAGGGGACAGCTGGGTGAAAAACTGTTTTTT. This codes for CASGRGQLGEKLFF.

This rearrangement joins TRBV21-1 to TRBJ1-6; the table's D call TRBD1 went unverified against the DNA. TRBV21-1 is marked as a pseudogene. This CDR3 is 15 amino acids long. This CDR3 is CASSKRGTCNSPLHF. The CDR3 coding sequence is TGTGCCAGCAGCAAAAGGGGCACCTGTAATTCACCCCTCCACTTT.

This rearrangement joins TRBV19 to TRBJ1-1; 7 nucleotides align to TRBD1. J was trimmed by 9 bases and V by 0 bases; bases with no gene match: 7. CDR1 and CDR2 (germline): LNHDA, SQIVND (reference sequence). CDR3 length: 14 amino acids. The CDR3 spells CASSIDNRGRQAFF. Written as DNA, the CDR3 is TGTGCCAGTAGTATAGATAACAGGGGTAGGCAAGCTTTCTTT.

The chain has TRBV6-4 and TRBJ2-7; TRBD1 might be the D (6 bases). Looked up from germline, CDR1 is MRHNA and CDR2 is SNTAGT. V was shortened by 6 bases and J by 3 bases, with 12 bases between the two germline ends. The CDR3 contains 13 residues. The CDR3 protein is CASSLGTHYEQYF. For the CDR3, the DNA is TGTGCCAGCAGCCTCGGGACACACTACGAGCAGTACTTC.

V and J are TRBV5-1 and TRBJ2-3; TRBD2 is a possible D gene (5 bases). Germline V CDR1 and CDR2: SGHRS, YFSETQ. This CDR3 has 15 amino acids. The germline V and J ends were trimmed by 0 bases and 2 bases, with 10 bases remaining between them. The chain's CDR3 is CASSLARGSTDTQYF. As DNA, the CDR3 is TGCGCCAGCAGCTTGGCCAGAGGGTCCACAGATACGCAGTATTTT.